Only a few counts were recorded for the clone carrying this T cell receptor beta chain. Its antigen is as yet unknown. The CDR3 contains 17 residues. V lost 6 bases to trimming and J lost 6 bases; unmatched junction nucleotides: 17. From germline, CDR1 is SEHNR and CDR2 FQNEAQ (reference sequence). This sample was included in a study of T cell repertoires in cytomegalovirus infection. Whole-study findings and limits: It was HLA-C-restricted CMV-specific TCR beta clonotypes that dominated the response ex vivo. Identification of carriers of CMV plus the relevant HLA was performed using cumulative public TCR beta family frequency.

TCRdb used MiXCR to reprocess the reads, holding one entry per CDR3 protein. The table has about 490,000 distinct CDR3 sequences, 26% seen once. The rearrangement links TRBV7-9 to TRBJ2-1; 7 bases are a match to TRBD2. The source material was PBMCs. The receptor comes from a human donor in good health (CMV status not recorded). Some clones in this sample may be carry-over from other donors' samples. The CDR3: CASRKARLATPPNEQFF. CDR3 DNA sequence: TGTGCCAGCAGAAAAGCCCGACTAGCAACGCCACCCAATGAGCAGTTCTTC.